Detailed here is one T cell receptor beta chain. What it binds is not known. The CDR3 is made up of 14 amino acids. V dropped 4 bases and J dropped 5 bases, with 12 bases sitting between them. Germline CDR1 is KGHSH and CDR2 is LQKENI. Vbeta (60) and Jbeta (13) primers were used in the PCR. Profiled with immunoSEQ multiplex PCR; TCRdb holds only in-frame clones, not every one. The profile covers 100,000 to 150,000 clones, with roughly 74% appearing a single time and 6.6% taken by the ten largest. The data belong to a study of cytomegalovirus exposure and HLA in healthy donors. Overall study results and limits: It emerged from a later analysis that several of the most significant clusters appeared to be linked to common viral pathogens. Specificity of a few CMV-associated chains for CMV antigens was verified in vitro. Some V segments, TRBV6-2 and TRBV6-3 among them, were indistinguishable and were therefore excluded.

The specimen sequenced was PBMCs. The sequence came from a man aged 35-49 years in good health and CMV-seropositive. V gene TRBV18 combines with J gene TRBJ1-5; D not certain. The CDR3 region has the DNA TGTGCCAGCTCACTTAGTCGTGGTGATCAGCCCCAGCATTTT. The encoded protein is CASSLSRGDQPQHF.